One sample yielded the 8 T cell receptor beta chains listed below, sequenced in a study of PD-1 blockade in classical Hodgkin lymphoma. Sample time point: cycle 4 day 1 (C4D1), after 5 to 7 weeks of nivolumab. Every patient had relapsed following autologous stem cell transplantation, and cohorts differed in brentuximab vedotin exposure. The authors purified CD4+ T cells from thawed PBMCs by magnetic negative selection. Clones were sequenced by immunoSEQ multiplex PCR, and TCRdb holds only the in-frame ones, with some missing. The table records around 18,000 clones, around 72% of them present only once. This specimen consisted of CD4+ T cells from blood, obtained before the fourth cycle of nivolumab. The receptors were sampled from a human donor with classical Hodgkin lymphoma.

The genes are TRBV6-1 and TRBJ1-5, with a weak D call TRBD1 (5 bases). Germline V gene data show CDR1 as MNHNS and CDR2 as SASEGT. The CDR3 spans 13 residues. V dropped 6 bases and J dropped 5 bases, with 11 bases sitting between them. CDR3 sequence: CASRRQWDQPQHF. CDR3 in DNA: TGTGCCAGCAGGAGACAGTGGGATCAGCCCCAGCATTTT.

The chain combines TRBV18 with TRBJ1-1; D remains ambiguous. This CDR3 is 14 amino acids long. V dropped 3 bases and J dropped 1 base, with 9 bases sitting between them. Germline V gene data show CDR1 as KGHSH and CDR2 as LQKENI. The CDR3 loop reads CASSPLQENTEAFF. The CDR3 nucleotides read TGTGCCAGCTCACCGCTTCAAGAGAACACTGAAGCTTTCTTT.

In its sample, this clone was seen a few times. The rearrangement joins TRBV6-5 to TRBJ1-6, with no clear D. The germline gives CDR1 MNHEY, CDR2 SVGAGI. This CDR3 spans 15 amino acids. Deletions cut 0 bases from V and 2 bases from J, with 5 bases between. The DNA of the CDR3 is TGTGCCAGCAGTTACTCGCGGGCCTATAATTCACCCCTCCACTTT. Its translation: CASSYSRAYNSPLHF.

V gene TRBV30 combines with J gene TRBJ2-5; 7 nucleotides match TRBD1. The J call may be faulty, since TRBJ2-7 better matches the DNA end. The CDR3 is made up of 13 amino acids. CDR1 is GTSNPN, CDR2 SVGIG, per germline (reference sequence). The DNA of the CDR3 is TGTGCCTGGAGCACAGGGGTCTCCTACGAGCAGTACTTC. It specifies CAWSTGVSYEQYF.

The chain carries TRBV10-2 and TRBJ2-1; D is ambiguous. Germline values: CDR1 WSHSY, CDR2 SAAADI. Trimming shortened V by 3 bases and J by 5 bases, and 11 bases separated the two germline ends. This CDR3 comprises 14 residues. CDR3 sequence (DNA): TGCGCCAGCAGTGAAAGGACGCTAAACAATGAGCAGTTCTTC. Protein sequence: CASSERTLNNEQFF.

The V and J genes are TRBV12-5 and TRBJ2-7; weak D call: TRBD2 (6 bases). This CDR3 is 16 amino acids long. Germline CDR1 reads LGHNT; CDR2 reads FRNRAP. V was cut by 2 bases and J by 1 base, with 15 bases left in between. The CDR3 region has the DNA TGTGCTAGTGGTTTGACTGCTGGCGGGGCGTCCTACGAGCAGTACTTC. Protein product: CASGLTAGGASYEQYF.

The gene calls are TRBV11-2 and TRBJ1-3; D gene ambiguous. This CDR3 is 12 amino acids long. CDR1 and CDR2 from the germline V gene are SGHAT and FQNNGV. Between the trimmed V and J ends, which lost 5 bases and 4 bases, there was a span of 6 bases. As DNA, the CDR3 is TGTGCCAGCAGCGACACGGGAAACACCATATATTTT. As protein: CASSDTGNTIYF.

This chain uses TRBV7-2 with TRBJ1-1; a weak D match, TRBD1 (6 bases). Deletions cut 5 bases from V and 3 bases from J, with 16 bases between. Germline V gene data show CDR1 as SGHTA and CDR2 as FQGNSA. The CDR3 extends over 15 amino acids. CDR3: CASSPHTGFHTEAFF. CDR3 nucleotide sequence: TGTGCCAGCAGCCCCCACACAGGGTTTCACACTGAAGCTTTCTTT.